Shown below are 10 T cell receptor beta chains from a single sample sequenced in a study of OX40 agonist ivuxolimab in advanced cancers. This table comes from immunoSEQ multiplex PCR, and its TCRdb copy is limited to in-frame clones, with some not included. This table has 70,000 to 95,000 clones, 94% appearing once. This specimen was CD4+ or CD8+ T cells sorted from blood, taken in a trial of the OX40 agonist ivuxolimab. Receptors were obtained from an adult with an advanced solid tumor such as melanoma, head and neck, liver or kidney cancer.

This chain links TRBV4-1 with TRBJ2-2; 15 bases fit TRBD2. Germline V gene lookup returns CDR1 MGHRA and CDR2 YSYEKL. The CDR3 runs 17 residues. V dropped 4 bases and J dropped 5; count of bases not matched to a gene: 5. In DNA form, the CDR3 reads TGCGCCAGCAGCCTTAGGACTAGCGGGGGGGCGACCGGGGAGCTGTTTTTT. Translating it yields CASSLRTSGGATGELFF.

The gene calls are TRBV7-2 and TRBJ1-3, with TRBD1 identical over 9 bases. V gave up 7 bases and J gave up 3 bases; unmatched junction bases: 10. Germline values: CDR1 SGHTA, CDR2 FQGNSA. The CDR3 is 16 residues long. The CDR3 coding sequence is TGTGCCAGCACCCCTACCACAGGGGGCGGTGGAAACACCATATATTTT. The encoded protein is CASTPTTGGGGNTIYF.

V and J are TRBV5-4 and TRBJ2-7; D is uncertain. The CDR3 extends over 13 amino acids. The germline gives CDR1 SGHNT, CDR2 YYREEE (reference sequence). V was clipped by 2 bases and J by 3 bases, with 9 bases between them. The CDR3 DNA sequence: TGTGCCAGCAGCTTAGAGTCCGACTACGAGCAGTACTTC. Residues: CASSLESDYEQYF.

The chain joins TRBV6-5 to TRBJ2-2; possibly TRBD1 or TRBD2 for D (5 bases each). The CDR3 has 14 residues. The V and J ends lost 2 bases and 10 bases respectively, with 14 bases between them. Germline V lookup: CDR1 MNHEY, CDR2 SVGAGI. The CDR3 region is CASSYGRGVVELFF. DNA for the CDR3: TGTGCCAGCAGTTACGGTAGGGGAGTCGTGGAGCTGTTTTTT.

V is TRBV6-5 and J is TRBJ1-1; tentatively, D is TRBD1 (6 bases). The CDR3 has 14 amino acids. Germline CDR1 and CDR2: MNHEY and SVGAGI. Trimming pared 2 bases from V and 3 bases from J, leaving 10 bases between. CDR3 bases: TGTGCCAGCAGTTACCAAAGGGGGGACACTGAAGCTTTCTTT. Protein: CASSYQRGDTEAFF.

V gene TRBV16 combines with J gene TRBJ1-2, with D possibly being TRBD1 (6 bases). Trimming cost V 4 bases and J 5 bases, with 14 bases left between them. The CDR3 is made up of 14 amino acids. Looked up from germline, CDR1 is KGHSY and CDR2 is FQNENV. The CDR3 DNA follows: TGTGCCAGCAGCCCAGGGACAAACGAATATGGCTACACCTTC. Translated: CASSPGTNEYGYTF.

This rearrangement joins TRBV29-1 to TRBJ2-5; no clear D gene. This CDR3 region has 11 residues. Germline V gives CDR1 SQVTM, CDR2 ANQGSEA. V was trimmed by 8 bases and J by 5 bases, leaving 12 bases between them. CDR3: CSLLTWETQYF. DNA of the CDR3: TGCAGCCTTCTGACTTGGGAGACCCAGTACTTC.

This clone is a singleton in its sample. CDR3 residues: CASSLTSGNTEAFF. CDR3 DNA sequence: TGTGCCAGCAGTTTAACGTCGGGGAACACTGAAGCTTTCTTT. The chain is built from TRBV28 and TRBJ1-1; no definite D call. The CDR3 is 14 residues long. Germline loops: CDR1 MDHEN, CDR2 SYDVKM. Between the trimmed V and J ends, which lost 2 bases and 1 base, there was a span of 8 bases.

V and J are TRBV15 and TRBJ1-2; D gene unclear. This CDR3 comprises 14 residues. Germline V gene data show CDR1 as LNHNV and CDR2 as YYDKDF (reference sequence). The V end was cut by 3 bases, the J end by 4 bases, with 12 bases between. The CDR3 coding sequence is TGTGCCACCAGCAGGACGGACCCTGGCTATGGCTACACCTTC. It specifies CATSRTDPGYGYTF.

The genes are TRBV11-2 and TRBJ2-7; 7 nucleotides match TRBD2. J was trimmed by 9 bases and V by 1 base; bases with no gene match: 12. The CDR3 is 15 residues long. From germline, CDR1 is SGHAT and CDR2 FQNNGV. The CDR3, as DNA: TGTGCCAGCAGCTTAGTTCACAGAGAGGGGAGGGGGCAGTACTTC. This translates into CASSLVHREGRGQYF.